A single sample is the source of the 21 T cell receptor beta chains below, sequenced in a study of T cells in Graves' hyperthyroidism and ophthalmopathy. What was amplified from RNA transcripts were TCR beta CDR3 regions. Primed by the HTBI set, a first-round RT-PCR was run on the TCR CDR3. TCRdb independently ran MiXCR on the multiplex PCR reads; one entry per CDR3 protein. In the table there are hundreds of thousands of distinct CDR3 sequences, about half of which are singletons. The specimen sequenced was peripheral blood or thyroid tissue (not recorded which). The receptor source for this set is a woman between 18 and 30 years old with Graves' hyperthyroidism.

In this sample, this clonotype turned up many times. The gene calls are TRBV10-3 and TRBJ2-5, with D perhaps matching TRBD2 (6 bases). The CDR3 extends over 12 amino acids. Trimming stripped 6 bases from V and 5 bases from J, with 10 bases between. CDR1 ENHRY and CDR2 SYGVKD come from the germline V gene. The CDR3 sequence: CAISGGCETQYF. The CDR3 nucleotides read TGTGCCATCAGCGGGGGTTGCGAGACCCAGTACTTC.

The rearrangement joins TRBV19 to TRBJ1-2, with no clear D. The V end lost 3 bases, the J end lost 3 bases, and 11 bases lay between the germline ends. The germline CDR1 and CDR2 sequences are LNHDA and SQIVND (reference sequence). This CDR3 has 14 amino acids. This chain's CDR3 is CASSMRAKDYGYTF. The CDR3 DNA sequence: TGTGCCAGTAGTATGCGGGCCAAGGACTATGGCTACACCTTC.

This clonotype turned up a few times. DNA of the CDR3: TGCAGTGCTGGGAGGGCCAATCAGCCCCAGCATTTT. Translated: CSAGRANQPQHF. V gene TRBV20-1 combines with J gene TRBJ1-5; no reliable D call. V was cut by 5 bases and J by 3 bases, with 8 bases left in between. CDR3 length: 12 residues. Germline CDR1 is DFQATT and CDR2 is SNEGSKA (reference sequence).

The V gene is TRBV29-1, the J gene TRBJ2-7; unclear D gene. V was cut by 6 bases and J by 2 bases, with 14 bases left in between. Looked up from germline, CDR1 is SQVTM and CDR2 is ANQGSEA. The CDR3 runs to 13 residues. Written as DNA, the CDR3 is TGCAGCGTAGCAGAGCATAGGACCTACGAGCAGTACTTC. It is translated as CSVAEHRTYEQYF.

This chain connects TRBV29-1 to TRBJ1-1, with 8 positions matching TRBD1. The CDR3 runs to 14 residues. Per germline, CDR1 SQVTM and CDR2 ANQGSEA. V trimming: 4 bases; J trimming: 1 base; junction bases outside the gene matches: 5. The CDR3 sequence: CSVVGQGANTEAFF. CDR3 sequence (DNA): TGCAGCGTTGTAGGACAGGGAGCGAACACTGAAGCTTTCTTT.

The chain couples TRBV7-3 to TRBJ1-5; D call uncertain. V was shortened by 8 bases and J by 2 bases, with 7 bases between the two germline ends. The CDR3 covers 12 residues. The V gene's germline CDR1 is SGHTA and CDR2 FQGTGA. CDR3 nucleotides: TGTGCCAGCGTAGGCCGCAATCAGCCCCAGCATTTT. Its translation is CASVGRNQPQHF.

The chain combines TRBV2 with TRBJ2-2; D possibly corresponds to TRBD2 (5 bases). The germline V gene has CDR1 SNHLY and CDR2 FYNNEI. Trimming took off 2 bases at V and 3 bases at J, with 16 bases between the two ends. CDR3 length equals 17 residues. CDR3 sequence (DNA): TGTGCCAGCAGTGAAAGAGGCGGGCTTTCGGACACCGGGGAGCTGTTTTTT. Protein sequence: CASSERGGLSDTGELFF.

About this clonotype: This may stem from a read error, because a much larger clone lies one nucleotide away. The chain combines TRBV24-1 with TRBJ1-2, with unresolved D. V shed 3 bases and J shed 4 bases, with 8 bases lying between them. Germline CDR1 KGHDR, CDR2 SFDVKD. The CDR3 is 13 residues long. The CDR3, as DNA: TGTGCCACCAGTGATATGAGGACCTATGGCTACACCTTC. Translating it yields CATSDMRTYGYTF.

The chain joins TRBV2 to TRBJ1-4; no reliable D call. Germline V gene sequence: CDR1 SNHLY, CDR2 FYNNEI. The CDR3 extends over 13 amino acids. V shed 6 bases and J shed 8 bases, with 13 bases lying between them. CDR3: CASSRAGEEKLFF. CDR3 in DNA: TGTGCCAGCAGCCGGGCCGGGGAGGAAAAACTGTTTTTT.

This clonotype appeared a single time. The junction and the germline gene differ at one end; a read error may be behind it. The CDR3 nucleotides read TGTGCCAGCAGCTCGACAGTTCCCAACTGTGGCTACACCTTC. Amino acids: CASSSTVPNCGYTF. The rearrangement joins TRBV25-1 to TRBJ1-2; tentatively, D is TRBD1 (5 bases). Germline CDR1 and CDR2: MGHDK and SYGVNS. This CDR3 is 14 amino acids long.

This clonotype was counted between two and nine times. This sequence joins TRBV7-2 and TRBJ2-7; D possibly corresponds to TRBD1 (6 bases). CDR1 and CDR2 (germline): SGHTA, FQGNSA. This CDR3 has 13 residues. The V gene lost 6 bases and the J gene lost 3 bases, with 12 bases spanning the gap. The DNA of the CDR3 is TGTGCCAGCAGGTATAGGGACAACTACGAGCAGTACTTC. It translates to CASRYRDNYEQYF.

The sample holds a few counts of this clonotype. J is TRBJ2-7 and V is TRBV20-1; 8 bases agree with TRBD1. With 6 bases clipped from V and 3 bases from J, the junction kept 7 bases outside the gene matches. In germline, CDR1 is DFQATT, CDR2 SNEGSKA (reference sequence). The CDR3 spans 13 residues. The DNA of the CDR3 is TGCAGTGCCCGGGACAGGCGATACTACGAGCAGTACTTC. It encodes CSARDRRYYEQYF.

The DNA for the CDR3 is TGTGCCAGCAGCCCTGGACGGATAGTTGGCTATGGCTACACCTTC. Translation gives CASSPGRIVGYGYTF. This chain links TRBV7-9 with TRBJ1-2; D gene uncertain. The germline V gene has CDR1 SEHNR and CDR2 FQNEAQ (reference sequence). This CDR3 has 15 amino acids. Trimming took 5 bases from V and 4 from J, leaving 17 bases between them. Full variable domain (remainder filled in from reference TRBV7-9 and TRBJ1-2): DTGVSQNPRHKITKRGQNVTFRCDPISEHNRLYWYRQTLGQGPEFLTYFQNEAQLEKSRLLSDRFSAERPKGSFSTLEIQRTEQGDSAMYLCASSPGRIVGYGYTFGSGTRLTVV.

This clonotype has just a few counts. The V gene is TRBV19, the J gene TRBJ2-6; no clear D. Germline CDR1 is LNHDA and CDR2 is SQIVND (reference sequence). V lost 6 bases, J lost 0 bases, and 12 bases lay in between. The CDR3 spans 16 residues. The CDR3 DNA is TGTGCCAGTAGCCACCATCGCGACTCTGGGGCCAACGTCCTGACTTTC. This gives the protein CASSHHRDSGANVLTF.

The chain couples TRBV9 to TRBJ2-7; 9 nucleotides line up with TRBD1. The CDR3 is 16 residues long. The germline CDR1 and CDR2 sequences are SGDLS and YYNGEE. After removal of 0 bases from V and 0 bases from J, the junction contained 4 bases not matched to a gene. This CDR3 is CASSVGGTGNSYEQYF. In DNA, the CDR3 is TGTGCCAGCAGCGTAGGCGGGACAGGGAACTCCTACGAGCAGTACTTC.

This rearrangement joins TRBV11-2 to TRBJ1-1, with D maybe TRBD1 (5 bases). Germline CDR1 is SGHAT and CDR2 is FQNNGV. The ends were cut back, 4 bases at V and 5 bases at J, with 14 bases in the middle. The CDR3 spans 14 residues. CDR3 protein: CASSSGPGRTEAFF. DNA of the CDR3: TGTGCCAGCAGCTCCGGTCCAGGGAGAACTGAAGCTTTCTTT.

The chain employs TRBV29-1 and TRBJ1-4, with TRBD1 matching 9 bases. J was trimmed by 8 bases and V by 6 bases; bases with no gene match: 7. The CDR3 totals 13 residues. Germline V CDR1 and CDR2: SQVTM, ANQGSEA. The CDR3 DNA reads TGCAGCGTGGTGGGGACAGGGAACGAAAAACTGTTTTTT. It encodes CSVVGTGNEKLFF.

The chain joins TRBV7-3 to TRBJ1-2; 9 bases are shared with TRBD1. J lost 8 bases, V lost 4 bases, and 14 bases had no gene match. Per germline, CDR1 SGHTA and CDR2 FQGTGA. CDR3 length equals 16 residues. Here the CDR3 DNA reads TGTGCCAGCAGCTACGGTCCGGGACAGGGAGATAGGGGCTACACCTTC. Translation gives CASSYGPGQGDRGYTF.

The gene calls are TRBV20-1 and TRBJ2-7; maybe TRBD1 (6 bases). V gave up 3 bases and J gave up 3 bases, with 15 bases separating them. The CDR3 contains 14 residues. CDR1 DFQATT and CDR2 SNEGSKA come from the germline V gene (reference sequence). The CDR3 reads CSARPHTGSYEQYF. Written as DNA, the CDR3 is TGCAGTGCTAGGCCACACACAGGGAGCTACGAGCAGTACTTC.

This clonotype was seen a handful of times. At one end, the junction sequence differs from germline, possibly due to a read error. The chain has TRBV10-3 and TRBJ2-7; D remains unclear. The length of the CDR3 is 14 residues. Germline V gene sequence: CDR1 ENHRY, CDR2 SYGVKD. The CDR3 loop is CASSTGSGSYEQYF. As DNA, the CDR3 is TGTGCCAGCAGTACCGGGTCCGGCTCCTACGAGCAGTACTTC.

Turning to this clonotype: This clone may be a read error of a much larger clone one base away. The rearrangement joins TRBV2 to TRBJ2-5; the match to TRBD2 covers 8 bases. V dropped 3 bases and J dropped 5; count of bases not matched to a gene: 8. Germline V gene lookup returns CDR1 SNHLY and CDR2 FYNNEI. There are 15 residues in the CDR3. For the CDR3, the DNA is TGTGCCAGCAGTGATCGAACTAGCGGTCCTGAGACCCAGTACTTC. Translation gives CASSDRTSGPETQYF.